This entry features one TCR beta chain sequence. The antigen is not known. In the PCR, 60 Vbeta and 13 Jbeta primers were used. Libraries were prepared by immunoSEQ multiplex PCR; TCRdb keeps only in-frame clonotypes and omits some of them. The sample consists of 150,000 to 200,000 clones, 60% to 85% of them appearing once. These data are taken from a study of cytomegalovirus exposure and HLA in healthy donors. Study-wide background: Sequencing of some 200 million T cells in an earlier analysis found 95 million to 120 million unique TCR beta sequences.

Deletions cut 4 bases from V and 6 bases from J, with 18 bases between. This CDR3 comprises 15 residues. CDR1 and CDR2 from the germline V gene are SGHNT and YYREEE (reference sequence). Notes on the study in general: When analyzed later, the rates of TCR association showed variation by HLA locus, with DRB1 the most and HLA-C the fewest. One later analysis reportedly identified an Asian-associated ancestry cluster that showed fewer N-insertions than the approximately 670-donor mean.

The V call is TRBV5-4, the J call TRBJ2-3; maybe TRBD1 (6 bases). The TCR was taken from a male donor in good health and CMV-seropositive. What was sequenced was PBMCs. CDR3: CASSLGNRELDTQYF. CDR3 coding DNA: TGTGCCAGCAGCCTGGGAAACAGGGAACTGGATACGCAGTATTTT.